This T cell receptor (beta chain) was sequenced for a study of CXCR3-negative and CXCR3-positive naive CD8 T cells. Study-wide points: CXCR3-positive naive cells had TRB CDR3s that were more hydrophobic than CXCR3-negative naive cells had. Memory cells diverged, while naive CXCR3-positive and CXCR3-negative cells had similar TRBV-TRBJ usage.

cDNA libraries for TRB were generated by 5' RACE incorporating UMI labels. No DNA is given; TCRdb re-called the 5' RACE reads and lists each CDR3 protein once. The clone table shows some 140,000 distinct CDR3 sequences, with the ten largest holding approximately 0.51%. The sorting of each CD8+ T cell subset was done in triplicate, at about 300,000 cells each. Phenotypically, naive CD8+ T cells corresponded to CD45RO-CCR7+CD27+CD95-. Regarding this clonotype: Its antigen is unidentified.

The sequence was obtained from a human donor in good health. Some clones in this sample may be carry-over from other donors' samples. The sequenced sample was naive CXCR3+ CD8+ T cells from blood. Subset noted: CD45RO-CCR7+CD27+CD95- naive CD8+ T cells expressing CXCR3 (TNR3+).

CDR3 region: CASSRTRTEAFF. The chain has TRBV4-3 and TRBJ1-1; the TRBD1 assignment by TCRdb is unverifiable without DNA. This CDR3 comprises 12 residues. CDR1 and CDR2 from the germline V gene are LGHNA and YSLEER.